These 31 T cell receptor beta chains originate from one sample sequenced in a study of cytomegalovirus exposure and HLA in healthy donors. Primers: 60 Vbeta forward and 13 Jbeta reverse. The method was immunoSEQ multiplex PCR; TCRdb's version includes in-frame clones alone and lacks a portion of them. The sample has under 200,000 clones, around 83% seen once. Sequenced: PBMCs. The receptor set was obtained from a man in his forties or fifties in good health and CMV-seropositive.

This sequence joins TRBV4-1 and TRBJ2-3; D remains unclear. The V end was cut by 4 bases, the J end by 7 bases, with 12 bases between. The CDR3 is made up of 13 amino acids. Germline V gives CDR1 MGHRA, CDR2 YSYEKL. The CDR3 loop reads CASSPEWANTQYF. CDR3 coding DNA: TGCGCCAGCAGCCCCGAGTGGGCGAATACGCAGTATTTT.

The chain uses TRBV2 and TRBJ2-3; a possible D gene is TRBD2 (5 bases). The CDR3 is made up of 15 amino acids. The V gene's germline CDR1 is SNHLY and CDR2 FYNNEI. Trimming took 4 bases from V and 2 from J, leaving 13 bases between them. This CDR3 reads CASSGIALSTDTQYF. The CDR3 DNA is TGTGCCAGCAGTGGGATAGCGCTATCCACAGATACGCAGTATTTT.

V gene TRBV10-3 combines with J gene TRBJ1-2; D is undetermined. Germline CDR1 reads ENHRY; CDR2 reads SYGVKD. There are 14 residues in the CDR3. V lost 6 bases and J lost 4, with 15 bases in between. The CDR3 is CAIRNGRVSYGYTF. The CDR3 DNA is TGTGCCATCAGGAACGGGAGGGTTTCCTATGGCTACACCTTC.

The V and J genes are TRBV5-1 and TRBJ2-5; 14 bases fit TRBD2. Trimming at V came to 3 bases and at J to 3 bases, leaving 4 bases not matched to a gene. From germline, CDR1 is SGHRS and CDR2 YFSETQ. The CDR3 sequence is 16 residues long. CDR3 amino acids: CASSWTSGGTEETQYF. The CDR3 region has the DNA TGCGCCAGCAGCTGGACTAGCGGGGGGACAGAAGAGACCCAGTACTTC.

The CDR3 loop reads CASSEDSSGYLTDTQYF. CDR3 bases: TGCGCCAGCAGTGAGGACTCTAGCGGGTACCTCACAGATACGCAGTATTTT. The V and J genes are TRBV10-2 and TRBJ2-3, with TRBD2 matching 8 bases. The CDR3 is made up of 17 amino acids. Germline CDR1 and CDR2: WSHSY and SAAADI. Trimming removed 2 bases from V and 2 bases from J; junction bases left unmatched: 9.

This clone was found a few times. V and J are TRBV18 and TRBJ2-7; no definite D call. The CDR3 is made up of 13 amino acids. The V end was cut by 3 bases, the J end by 4 bases, with 10 bases between. Looked up from germline, CDR1 is KGHSH and CDR2 is LQKENI. The CDR3 is CASSPSRQYEQYV. For the CDR3, the DNA is TGTGCCAGCTCACCCTCACGACAATACGAGCAGTACGTC.

The chain joins TRBV5-1 to TRBJ2-5; 10 bases agree with TRBD2. Losses at the gene ends were 2 bases for V and 2 bases for J; bases not matched to a gene: 6. Germline assignment: CDR1 SGHRS and CDR2 YFSETQ. The CDR3 is made up of 16 amino acids. The CDR3 region is CASSLNLAGEQETQYF. The CDR3 nucleotides read TGCGCCAGCAGCTTAAACCTAGCGGGAGAACAAGAGACCCAGTACTTC.

This chain joins TRBV6-1 and TRBJ1-5; a weak D match, TRBD1 (5 bases). The CDR3 runs 11 residues. V lost 3 bases and J lost 14, with 11 bases in between. CDR1 and CDR2 from the germline V gene are MNHNS and SASEGT. CDR3 coding DNA: TGTGCCAGCAGTGATTTGGGCAGGGAGCATTTT. Translated: CASSDLGREHF.

The genes are TRBV11-3 and TRBJ2-2, with a tentative D call TRBD2 (5 bases). Germline assignment: CDR1 SGHNT and CDR2 YENEEA. V lost 5 bases, J lost 1 base, and 11 bases lay in between. There are 15 residues in the CDR3. The CDR3 sequence is CASSRSGENTGELFF. The CDR3 nucleotides are TGTGCCAGCAGCCGGAGCGGAGAGAACACCGGGGAGCTGTTTTTT.

The chain recombines TRBV21-1 with TRBJ2-7; the table's D call, TRBD1, was not checked against the DNA. TRBV21-1 is tagged as a pseudogene. CDR3 length: 14 amino acids. The CDR3 loop is CASSKWGRPYEQYV. The DNA for the CDR3 is TGTGCCAGCAGCAAATGGGGCAGGCCCTACGAGCAGTACGTC.

The V and J genes are TRBV5-4 and TRBJ1-4, with D unclear. There are 15 residues in the CDR3. Germline assignment: CDR1 SGHNT and CDR2 YYREEE (reference sequence). Trimming took off 6 bases at V and 5 bases at J, with 17 bases between the two ends. As DNA, the CDR3 is TGTGCCAGCACCCTGGGCGGGCAGGCGAATGAAAAACTGTTTTTT. It translates to CASTLGGQANEKLFF.

The chain recombines TRBV2 with TRBJ1-2, with D perhaps TRBD1 (5 bases). Germline V CDR1 and CDR2: SNHLY, FYNNEI. This CDR3 is 15 amino acids long. Between the trimmed V and J ends, which lost 2 bases and 6 bases, there was a span of 16 bases. The CDR3, as DNA: TGTGCCAGCAGTGAACAGGGAAGGGTGATTAATGGCTACACCTTC. It is translated as CASSEQGRVINGYTF.

The rearrangement links TRBV5-1 to TRBJ2-7; maybe TRBD2 (6 bases). The CDR3 totals 15 residues. Looked up from germline, CDR1 is SGHRS and CDR2 is YFSETQ. With 3 bases removed from V and 6 bases from J, the gap between germline ends came to 19 bases. The CDR3 sequence: CASSSALREEGEQYF. CDR3 bases: TGCGCCAGCAGCTCAGCTCTGAGGGAGGAGGGCGAGCAGTACTTC. The variable domain in full, with the rest retrieved from reference TRBV5-1 and TRBJ2-7, is KAGVTQTPRYLIKTRGQQVTLSCSPISGHRSVSWYQQTPGQGLQFLFEYFSETQRNKGNFPGRFSGRQFSNSRSEMNVSTLELGDSALYLCASSSALREEGEQYFGPGTRLTVT.

This clone was recorded only once. The chain carries TRBV6-1 and TRBJ2-7; 11 nucleotides align to TRBD2. CDR1 is MNHNS and CDR2 is SASEGT in the germline V gene. This CDR3 is 16 amino acids long. The V segment lost 3 bases and the J segment 4 bases; nucleotides outside the gene matches: 8. CDR3 sequence (DNA): TGTGCCAGCAGTGACGATAGCGGGGGGGGATCGTACGAGCAGTACTTC. It codes for CASSDDSGGGSYEQYF.

The chain is built from TRBV7-6 and TRBJ1-1; tentatively, D is TRBD1 (5 bases). The CDR3 is made up of 13 amino acids. The germline V gene encodes CDR1 SGHVS and CDR2 FNYEAQ. V lost 5 bases, J lost 4 bases, and 11 bases lay in between. The CDR3 sequence: CASSLREFTEAFF. The CDR3 DNA sequence: TGTGCCAGCAGCCTCAGGGAATTCACTGAAGCTTTCTTT. The whole variable domain, filled in from reference TRBV7-6 and TRBJ1-1, reads GAGVSQSPRYKVTKRGQDVALRCDPISGHVSLYWYRQALGQGPEFLTYFNYEAQQDKSGLPNDRFSAERPEGSISTLTIQRTEQRDSAMYRCASSLREFTEAFFGQGTRLTVV.

This sequence joins TRBV7-9 and TRBJ1-2; D unclear. Germline-derived CDR1 and CDR2 are SEHNR and FQNEAQ (reference sequence). CDR3 length equals 16 residues. V was trimmed by 4 bases and J by 0 bases, leaving 15 bases between them. CDR3 coding DNA: TGTGCCAGCAGCTCCCCGGACGGAGGGCCTAACTATGGCTACACCTTC. Its translation: CASSSPDGGPNYGYTF. The complete variable domain, with remaining parts taken from reference TRBV7-9 and TRBJ1-2, reads DTGVSQNPRHKITKRGQNVTFRCDPISEHNRLYWYRQTLGQGPEFLTYFQNEAQLEKSRLLSDRFSAERPKGSFSTLEIQRTEQGDSAMYLCASSSPDGGPNYGYTFGSGTRLTVV.

About this clone itself: The junction and the germline gene differ at one end; a read error may be behind it. CDR3 region: CASSQAQGDEKPFF. CDR3 nucleotides: TGCGCCAGCAGCCAAGCCCAGGGCGACGAAAAACCGTTTTTT. The chain uses TRBV4-1 and TRBJ1-4; weak D call: TRBD1 (5 bases). The CDR3 is made up of 14 amino acids. Germline CDR1 reads MGHRA; CDR2 reads YSYEKL.

This clone came up once. The V and J genes are TRBV7-8 and TRBJ2-1; D is possibly TRBD2 (7 bases). Trimming cost V 2 bases and J 5 bases, with 13 bases left between them. The CDR3 extends over 15 amino acids. Germline V gene sequence: CDR1 SGHVS, CDR2 FQNEAQ. CDR3 DNA: TGTGCCAGCAGCTTATTGAGGGGGGGTAACAATGAGCAGTTCTTC. As protein: CASSLLRGGNNEQFF.

This clone was observed a few times. The CDR3 loop reads CASSVTGVGTEAFF. CDR3 DNA: TGTGCCAGCAGCGTTACAGGGGTGGGCACTGAAGCTTTCTTT. This chain joins TRBV9 and TRBJ1-1; 7 nucleotides match TRBD1. This CDR3 has 14 residues. J lost 4 bases, V lost 2 bases, and 5 bases had no gene match. Germline V lookup: CDR1 SGDLS, CDR2 YYNGEE.

This clone has a single count. This rearrangement joins TRBV7-8 to TRBJ1-2; no clear D. Trimming removed 3 bases from V and 4 bases from J, with 15 bases in between. The CDR3 spans 15 residues. The germline gives CDR1 SGHVS, CDR2 FQNEAQ. The CDR3 DNA sequence: TGTGCCAGCAGCTTGGACCGGACTTTCCCCTATGGCTACACCTTC. It translates to CASSLDRTFPYGYTF.

The V call is TRBV5-6, the J call TRBJ1-1; TRBD1 is a possible D gene (5 bases). From germline, CDR1 is SGHDT and CDR2 YYEEEE. V lost 5 bases and J 0 bases, leaving 8 bases between the germline ends. This CDR3 has 13 residues. The CDR3 DNA is TGTGCCAGCAGGAGGGACTTGAACACTGAAGCTTTCTTT. This translates into CASRRDLNTEAFF.

The CDR3 sequence is CASSPGGSNSGNTIYF. The CDR3 DNA is TGCGCCAGCAGCCCCGGCGGGAGCAACTCTGGAAACACCATATATTTT. This rearrangement joins TRBV5-1 to TRBJ1-3; no clear D gene. The CDR3 consists of 16 residues. V lost 4 bases and J lost 0, with 14 bases in between. CDR1 is SGHRS and CDR2 is YFSETQ in the germline V gene.

The rearrangement uses TRBV7-9 and TRBJ2-3, with 7 bases that match TRBD2. The CDR3 consists of 16 residues. The trim removed 1 base at V and 3 bases at J, leaving 7 bases unmatched. The germline V gene encodes CDR1 SEHNR and CDR2 FQNEAQ (reference sequence). CDR3 in amino acids: CASSLGEGTVTDTQYF. CDR3 in DNA: TGTGCCAGCAGCTTAGGGGAGGGTACGGTGACAGATACGCAGTATTTT.

The V call is TRBV6-6, the J call TRBJ2-7, with D possibly TRBD2 on 6 matching bases. Germline values: CDR1 MNHNY, CDR2 SVGAGI (reference sequence). The CDR3 has 12 amino acids. V dropped 6 bases and J dropped 4 bases, with 10 bases sitting between them. The CDR3 loop is CASSRSGYEQYV. The CDR3 DNA reads as TGTGCCAGCAGCCGTAGCGGTTACGAGCAGTACGTC.

About this clone: This sample includes further DNA sequences coding for the same CDR3. The chain links TRBV29-1 to TRBJ1-1, with D perhaps matching TRBD1 (6 bases). The V gene lost 3 bases and the J gene lost 1 base, with 6 bases spanning the gap. Germline values: CDR1 SQVTM, CDR2 ANQGSEA. This CDR3 is 12 amino acids long. The CDR3: CSVDRGNTEAFF. In DNA, the CDR3 is TGCAGCGTTGACAGGGGGAACACTGAAGCTTTCTTT.

The rearrangement links TRBV9 to TRBJ2-1; a possible D gene is TRBD2 (5 bases). This CDR3 comprises 15 residues. V lost 5 bases to trimming and J lost 8 bases, with 20 bases between them. Germline V gene data show CDR1 as SGDLS and CDR2 as YYNGEE. As DNA, the CDR3 is TGTGCCAGCAGGCCGGGGATGTATACGGCCGATGAGCAGTTCTTC. It translates to CASRPGMYTADEQFF.

The chain links TRBV28 to TRBJ1-5, with D possibly TRBD1 on 6 matching bases. This CDR3 contains 14 residues. The germline V gene has CDR1 MDHEN and CDR2 SYDVKM. Between the trimmed V and J ends, which lost 6 bases and 7 bases, there was a span of 16 bases. CDR3 sequence reads: CASRPGAVGQPQHF. The DNA for the CDR3 is TGTGCCAGCAGGCCAGGGGCTGTGGGACAGCCCCAGCATTTT.

This chain joins TRBV6-1 and TRBJ2-1; TRBD2 matches at 12 bases. The CDR3 spans 15 residues. V shed 5 bases and J 7 bases; nucleotides not matched to a gene: 6. CDR1 and CDR2 from the germline V gene are MNHNS and SASEGT. The CDR3 DNA is TGTGCCAGCAGTATACTAGCGGGGGGATCAAATGAGCAGTTCTTC. Encoded protein: CASSILAGGSNEQFF.

This rearrangement joins TRBV7-9 to TRBJ2-1; 8 bases line up with TRBD1. Looked up from germline, CDR1 is SEHNR and CDR2 is FQNEAQ (reference sequence). The CDR3 covers 13 residues. V shed 6 bases, J shed 8 bases, and the junction held 6 bases outside the gene matches. CDR3 amino acids: CASRGTGRDEQFF. CDR3 coding DNA: TGTGCCAGCAGGGGGACAGGTCGCGATGAGCAGTTCTTC.

V gene TRBV27 combines with J gene TRBJ2-6; D is possibly TRBD2 (5 bases). Germline lookup yields CDR1 MNHEY and CDR2 SMNVEV (reference sequence). V lost 2 bases to trimming and J lost 1 base, with 6 bases between them. This CDR3 has 15 residues. CDR3 in amino acids: CASSLSGSGANVLTF. CDR3 nucleotide sequence: TGTGCCAGCAGTTTAAGCGGATCTGGGGCCAACGTCCTGACTTTC.

This chain connects TRBV18 to TRBJ1-4, with D maybe TRBD1 (5 bases). Germline assignment: CDR1 KGHSH and CDR2 LQKENI. The length of the CDR3 is 16 residues. Trimming took off 2 bases at V and 4 bases at J, with 14 bases between the two ends. In DNA, the CDR3 is TGTGCCAGCTCACCAACCTCGACAGTCAATAATGAAAAACTGTTTTTT. It translates to CASSPTSTVNNEKLFF.